One and the same sample provided the 8 T cell receptor beta chains below, sequenced in a study of blood T cell repertoires in COVID-19 (dated by TCRdb to the early 2020s). Libraries were prepared through the immunoSEQ multiplex PCR assay. Sourced from immuneACCESS, this table was stored by TCRdb with only in-frame sequences that have V and J called. A share of the clones is absent; for the studies checked, an unresolved V gene accounts for under half, and the remainder has no known explanation. Recorded for this sample are tens of thousands of clones; under 95% of them occurred a single time. Around 4% of the sample belongs to the ten largest clones. Material: peripheral blood. These receptors came from a woman in her forties or fifties in a cohort sampled during active COVID-19.

The chain links TRBV4-2 to TRBJ2-4; D possibly corresponds to TRBD2 (6 bases). The CDR3 runs 15 residues. V gave up 1 base and J gave up 5 bases, with 12 bases separating them. Germline CDR1 reads LGHNA; CDR2 reads YNFKEQ. CDR3 bases: TGTGCCAGCAGCCAAGGGGGGGTTAGCGAAAACATTCAGTACTTC. This translates into CASSQGGVSENIQYF.

The chain uses TRBV5-1 and TRBJ1-5, with D perhaps TRBD1 (6 bases). The V and J ends lost 2 bases and 7 bases respectively, with 13 bases between them. The germline gives CDR1 SGHRS, CDR2 YFSETQ. This CDR3 has 14 residues. Written as DNA, the CDR3 is TGCGCCAGCAGCTTAAATTTTCAGGGGCAGCCCCAGCATTTT. Its protein is CASSLNFQGQPQHF. Looking up the rest from reference TRBV5-1 and TRBJ1-5 gives the full variable domain: KAGVTQTPRYLIKTRGQQVTLSCSPISGHRSVSWYQQTPGQGLQFLFEYFSETQRNKGNFPGRFSGRQFSNSRSEMNVSTLELGDSALYLCASSLNFQGQPQHFGDGTRLSIL.

This chain joins TRBV6-9 and TRBJ1-1, with TRBD1 matching over 8 bases. This CDR3 is built from 14 residues. J lost 4 bases, V lost 11 bases, and 12 bases had no gene match. CDR1 is MNHGY, CDR2 SVAAGI, per germline. The CDR3 nucleotides read TGTGCCGCGCTGGAATTCAGGGGGCTCACTGAAGCTTTCTTT. This sequence encodes CAALEFRGLTEAFF.

The CDR3 loop reads CAKRTGGDYGYTF. The CDR3 DNA follows: TGTGCCAAACGGACAGGAGGGGACTATGGCTACACCTTC. The chain links TRBV2 to TRBJ1-2, with 7 bases aligning to TRBD1. V lost 10 bases, J lost 3 bases, and 8 bases stayed unmatched. The CDR3 consists of 13 residues. Germline V CDR1 and CDR2: SNHLY, FYNNEI.

The V and J genes are TRBV5-1 and TRBJ1-2; no clear D gene. Germline V CDR1 and CDR2: SGHRS, YFSETQ. The CDR3 loop spans 13 amino acids. V lost 4 bases and J 7 bases, leaving 14 bases between the germline ends. The DNA for the CDR3 is TGCGCCAGCAGCCCCACCGGGGTGGGTGGCTACACCTTC. It is translated as CASSPTGVGGYTF.

J is TRBJ2-3 and V is TRBV6-4; 10 bases are shared with TRBD2. The junction had 11 bases not matched to a gene; V was cut back by 8 bases and J by 6 bases. This CDR3 comprises 15 residues. Germline V gene lookup returns CDR1 MRHNA and CDR2 SNTAGT. The CDR3 protein is CASRSGGGVTDTQYF. CDR3 DNA: TGTGCCAGCCGGAGCGGGGGGGGAGTCACGGATACGCAGTATTTT.

The chain couples TRBV28 to TRBJ2-3, with unresolved D. Germline CDR1 and CDR2: MDHEN and SYDVKM. The CDR3 is 15 residues long. Trimming pared 2 bases from V and 2 bases from J, leaving 11 bases between. CDR3 DNA: TGTGCCAGCAGTTTAGGTCGGAGCCTCACAGATACGCAGTATTTT. Its protein product is CASSLGRSLTDTQYF.

The chain has TRBV12-3 or TRBV12-4 and TRBJ1-4, with 7 bases lining up with TRBD1. There are 13 residues in the CDR3. Losses at the gene ends were 8 bases for V and 7 bases for J; bases not matched to a gene: 7. The DNA for the CDR3 is TGTGCCAGCGCCTGGCAGGGGGTTGAAAAACTGTTTTTT. The encoded protein is CASAWQGVEKLFF.